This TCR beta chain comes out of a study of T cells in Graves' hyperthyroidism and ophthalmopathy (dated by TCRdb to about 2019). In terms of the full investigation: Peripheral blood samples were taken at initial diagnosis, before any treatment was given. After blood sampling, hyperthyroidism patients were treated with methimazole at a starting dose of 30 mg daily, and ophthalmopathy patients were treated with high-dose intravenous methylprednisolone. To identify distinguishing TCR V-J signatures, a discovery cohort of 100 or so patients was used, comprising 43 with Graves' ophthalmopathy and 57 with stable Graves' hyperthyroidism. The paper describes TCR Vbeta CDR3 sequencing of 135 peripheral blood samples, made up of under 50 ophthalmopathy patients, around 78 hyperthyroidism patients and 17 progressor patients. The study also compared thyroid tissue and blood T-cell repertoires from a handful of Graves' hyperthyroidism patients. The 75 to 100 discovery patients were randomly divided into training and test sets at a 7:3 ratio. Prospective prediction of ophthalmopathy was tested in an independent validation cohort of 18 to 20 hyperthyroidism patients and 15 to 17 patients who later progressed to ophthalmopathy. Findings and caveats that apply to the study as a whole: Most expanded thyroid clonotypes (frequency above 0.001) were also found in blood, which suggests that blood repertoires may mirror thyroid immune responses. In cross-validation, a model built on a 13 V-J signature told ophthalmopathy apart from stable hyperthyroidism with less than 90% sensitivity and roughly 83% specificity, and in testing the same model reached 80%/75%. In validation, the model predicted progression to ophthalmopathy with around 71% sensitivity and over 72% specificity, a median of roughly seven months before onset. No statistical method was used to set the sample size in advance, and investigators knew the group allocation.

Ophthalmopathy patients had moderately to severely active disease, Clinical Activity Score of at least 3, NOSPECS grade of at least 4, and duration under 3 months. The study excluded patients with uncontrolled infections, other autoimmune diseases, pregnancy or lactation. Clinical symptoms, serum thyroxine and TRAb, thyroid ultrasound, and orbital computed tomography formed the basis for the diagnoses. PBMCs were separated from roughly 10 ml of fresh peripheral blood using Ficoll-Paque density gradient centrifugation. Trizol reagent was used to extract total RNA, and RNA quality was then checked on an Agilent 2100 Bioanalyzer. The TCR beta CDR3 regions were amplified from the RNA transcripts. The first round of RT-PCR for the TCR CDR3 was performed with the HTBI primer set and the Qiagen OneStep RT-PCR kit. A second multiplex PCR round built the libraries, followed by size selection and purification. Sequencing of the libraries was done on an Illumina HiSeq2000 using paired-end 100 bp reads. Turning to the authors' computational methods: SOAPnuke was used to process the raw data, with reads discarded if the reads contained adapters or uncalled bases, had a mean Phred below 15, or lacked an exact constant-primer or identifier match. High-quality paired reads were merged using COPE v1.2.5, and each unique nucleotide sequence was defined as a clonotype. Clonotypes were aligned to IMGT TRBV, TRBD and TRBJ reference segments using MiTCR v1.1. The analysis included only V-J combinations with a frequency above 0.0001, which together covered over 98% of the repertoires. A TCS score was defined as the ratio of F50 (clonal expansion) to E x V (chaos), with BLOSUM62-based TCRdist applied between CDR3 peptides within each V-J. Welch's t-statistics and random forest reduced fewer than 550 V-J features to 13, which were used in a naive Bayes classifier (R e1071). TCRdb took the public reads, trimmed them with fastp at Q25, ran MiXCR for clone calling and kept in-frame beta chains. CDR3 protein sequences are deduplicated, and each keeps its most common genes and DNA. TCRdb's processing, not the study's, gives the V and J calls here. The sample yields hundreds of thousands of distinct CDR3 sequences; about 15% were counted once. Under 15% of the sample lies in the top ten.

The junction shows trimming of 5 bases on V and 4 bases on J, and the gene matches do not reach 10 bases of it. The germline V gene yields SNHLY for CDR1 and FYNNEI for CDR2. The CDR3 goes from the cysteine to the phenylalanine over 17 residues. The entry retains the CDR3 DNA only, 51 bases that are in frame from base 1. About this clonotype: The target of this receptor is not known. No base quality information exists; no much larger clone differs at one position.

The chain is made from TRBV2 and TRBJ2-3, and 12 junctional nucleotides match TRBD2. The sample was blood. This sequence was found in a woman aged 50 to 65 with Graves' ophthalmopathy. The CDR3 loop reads CASSRLAGVVSADTQYF. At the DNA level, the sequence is TGTGCCAGCAGTCGACTAGCGGGAGTGGTTTCGGCAGATACGCAGTATTTT.